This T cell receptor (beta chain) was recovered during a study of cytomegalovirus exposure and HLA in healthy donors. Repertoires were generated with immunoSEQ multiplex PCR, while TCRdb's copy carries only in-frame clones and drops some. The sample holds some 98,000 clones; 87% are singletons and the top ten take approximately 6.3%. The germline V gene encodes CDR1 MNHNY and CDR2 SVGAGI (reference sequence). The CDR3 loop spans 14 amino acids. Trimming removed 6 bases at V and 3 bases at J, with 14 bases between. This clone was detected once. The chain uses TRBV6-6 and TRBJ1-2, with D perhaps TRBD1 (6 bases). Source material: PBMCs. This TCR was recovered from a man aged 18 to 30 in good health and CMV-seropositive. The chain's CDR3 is CASSYGQPYYGYTF. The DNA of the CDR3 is TGTGCCAGCAGCTACGGACAGCCTTACTATGGCTACACCTTC.